A single T cell receptor (beta chain) is shown here with its context. Its antigen is not known. Germline V gives CDR1 SGHTA, CDR2 FQGNSA. Losses at the gene ends were 4 bases for V and 4 bases for J; bases not matched to a gene: 6. The CDR3 has 15 amino acids. 60 Vbeta and 13 Jbeta primers were used in PCR. Method: immunoSEQ multiplex PCR; TCRdb's copy keeps in-frame clones and lacks some. This table has 150,000 or so clones, roughly 75% appearing once. This record comes from a study of cytomegalovirus exposure and HLA in healthy donors. About the study: HLA-typed donors contributed some 83 million unique TCRs, which were held in an early data release.

Findings of the study overall: In a later analysis, a genetic analysis reported fewer productive-TCR N-insertions in an Asian-associated ancestry cluster than the cohort average. Most of the TCR beta V segments (in an earlier analysis) were productive either about 87% or about 30% of the time.

The receptor comes from a man younger than 35 in good health and CMV-seropositive. The genes are TRBV7-2 and TRBJ2-7; 11 nucleotides line up with TRBD1. Sequences were obtained from PBMCs. The CDR3 here is CASSSGQGARYEQYF. For the CDR3, the DNA is TGTGCCAGCAGCTCTGGACAGGGGGCGAGATACGAGCAGTACTTC.